This T cell receptor (beta chain) was recovered during a study of liver allograft versus peripheral blood T cells (dated by TCRdb to 2019 to 2021). Study-wide context: In liver transplant recipients, the study looked at T cell receptor repertoires in the peripheral blood and set them against the repertoires found within the transplanted livers. Study-wide findings and limitations: T cell receptor repertoires inside liver allografts were reported to be different from the repertoires detected in peripheral blood.

This clonotype has a count of ten or more. Its cognate antigen has yet to be identified. Base quality data are lacking; no much larger clone is found one base away. CDR1 MNHEY and CDR2 SVGAGI were looked up in the germline V gene. A distance of 8 bases separates the germline ends of V and J, which lose 7 bases and 5 bases respectively. The CDR3 has 11 amino acids, counting the end cysteine and phenylalanine. Only the CDR3 DNA is retained, 33 bases long and in frame from the first base. This sample was sequenced with an Illumina MiSeq. In-frame beta chains were kept once TCRdb had trimmed the public reads at Q25 with fastp and called clones with MiXCR. For every CDR3 protein sequence, its rows merge into one entry that carries the most common genes and DNA. A total of 8,000 to 9,500 distinct CDR3 sequences appear in this sample, around 19% of them only once. Of the sample, less than 30% is held by the ten largest clones.

The rearrangement combines TRBV6-5 with TRBJ1-1, with the D gene not clear enough to name. The sequence came from a human patient who had a liver transplant. Following transplantation, part of the T cell population may be supplied by the graft donor rather than the patient. The sequenced DNA: TGTGCCAGCACGGGCGGGACTGAAGCTTTCTTT. This yields the protein CASTGGTEAFF.